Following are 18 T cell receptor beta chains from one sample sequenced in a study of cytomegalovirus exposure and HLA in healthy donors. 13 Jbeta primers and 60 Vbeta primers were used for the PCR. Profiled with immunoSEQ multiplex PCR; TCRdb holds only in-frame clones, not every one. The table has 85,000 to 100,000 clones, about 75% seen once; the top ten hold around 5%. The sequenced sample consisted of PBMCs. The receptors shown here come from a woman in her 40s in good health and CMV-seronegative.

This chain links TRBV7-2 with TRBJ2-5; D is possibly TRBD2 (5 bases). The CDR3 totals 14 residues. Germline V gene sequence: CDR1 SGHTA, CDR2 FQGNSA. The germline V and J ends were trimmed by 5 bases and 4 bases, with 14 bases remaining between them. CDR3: CASSPGLSGETQYF. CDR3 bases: TGTGCCAGCAGCCCAGGACTCTCGGGAGAGACCCAGTACTTC.

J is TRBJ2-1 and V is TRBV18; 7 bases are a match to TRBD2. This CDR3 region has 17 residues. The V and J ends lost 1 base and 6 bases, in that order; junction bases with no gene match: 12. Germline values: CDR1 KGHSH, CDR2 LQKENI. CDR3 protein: CASSPRAVTTSLNEQFF. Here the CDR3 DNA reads TGTGCCAGCTCACCACGGGCCGTGACGACTAGCCTCAATGAGCAGTTCTTC. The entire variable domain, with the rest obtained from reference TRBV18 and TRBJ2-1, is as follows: NAGVMQNPRHLVRRRGQEARLRCSPMKGHSHVYWYRQLPEEGLKFMVYLQKENIIDESGMPKERFSAEFPKEGPSILRIQQVVRGDSAAYFCASSPRAVTTSLNEQFFGPGTRLTVL.

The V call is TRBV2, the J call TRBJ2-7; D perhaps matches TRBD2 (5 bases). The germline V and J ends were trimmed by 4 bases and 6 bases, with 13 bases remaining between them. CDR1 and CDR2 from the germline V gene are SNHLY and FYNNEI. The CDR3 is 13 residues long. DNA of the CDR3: TGTGCCAGCAGTGGTCACTCTGCGGGCGAGCAGTACTTC. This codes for CASSGHSAGEQYF.

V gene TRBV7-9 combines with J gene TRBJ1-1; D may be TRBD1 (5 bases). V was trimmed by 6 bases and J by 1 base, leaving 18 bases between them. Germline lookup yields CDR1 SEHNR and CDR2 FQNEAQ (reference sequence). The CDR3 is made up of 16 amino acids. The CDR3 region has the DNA TGTGCCAGCAGGGGCCCGATGGGGCCCGGGAACACTGAAGCTTTCTTT. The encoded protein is CASRGPMGPGNTEAFF.

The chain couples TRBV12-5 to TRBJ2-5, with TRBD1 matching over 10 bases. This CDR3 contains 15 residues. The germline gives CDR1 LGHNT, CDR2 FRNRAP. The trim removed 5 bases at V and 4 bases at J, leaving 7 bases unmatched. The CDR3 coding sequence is TGTGCTAGTGGTGCGGGGACAGGGGTCCGAGAGACCCAGTACTTC. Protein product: CASGAGTGVRETQYF.

CDR3 in DNA: TGTGCCAGCAGTCTGGGACTGGGAGGCTACACCTTC. The encoded protein is CASSLGLGGYTF. The V and J genes are TRBV5-4 and TRBJ1-2; maybe TRBD1 (5 bases). V was cut by 5 bases and J by 8 bases, with 13 bases left in between. Germline CDR1 and CDR2: SGHNT and YYREEE (reference sequence). This CDR3 region has 12 residues.

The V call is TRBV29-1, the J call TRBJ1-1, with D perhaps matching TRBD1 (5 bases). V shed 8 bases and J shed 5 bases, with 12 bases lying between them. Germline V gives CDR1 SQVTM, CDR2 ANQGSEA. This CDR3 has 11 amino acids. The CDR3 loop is CSLPKGTEAFF. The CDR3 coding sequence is TGCAGCCTTCCGAAGGGGACTGAAGCTTTCTTT.

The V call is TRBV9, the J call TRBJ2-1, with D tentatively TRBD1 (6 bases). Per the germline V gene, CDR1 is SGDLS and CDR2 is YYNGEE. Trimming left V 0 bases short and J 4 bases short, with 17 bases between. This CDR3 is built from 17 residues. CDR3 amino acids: CASSVVDSRQVYNEQFF. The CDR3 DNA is TGTGCCAGCAGCGTAGTGGACAGCCGGCAAGTTTACAATGAGCAGTTCTTC.

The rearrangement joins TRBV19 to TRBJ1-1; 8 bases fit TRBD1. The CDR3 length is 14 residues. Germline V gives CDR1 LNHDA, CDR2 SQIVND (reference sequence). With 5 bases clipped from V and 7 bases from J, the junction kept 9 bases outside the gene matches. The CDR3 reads CASSLGQGGGEAFF. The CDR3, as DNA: TGTGCCAGTAGTCTCGGACAGGGTGGGGGTGAAGCTTTCTTT.

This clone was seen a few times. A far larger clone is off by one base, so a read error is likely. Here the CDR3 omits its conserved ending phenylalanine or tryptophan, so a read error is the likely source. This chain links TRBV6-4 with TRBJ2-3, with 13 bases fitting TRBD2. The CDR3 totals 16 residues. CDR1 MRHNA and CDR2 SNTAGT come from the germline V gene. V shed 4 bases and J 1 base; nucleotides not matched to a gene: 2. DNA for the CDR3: TGTGCCAGCAGTGCCGGGACTAGCGGGGGCACAGATACGCAGTATGTT. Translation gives CASSAGTSGGTDTQYV.

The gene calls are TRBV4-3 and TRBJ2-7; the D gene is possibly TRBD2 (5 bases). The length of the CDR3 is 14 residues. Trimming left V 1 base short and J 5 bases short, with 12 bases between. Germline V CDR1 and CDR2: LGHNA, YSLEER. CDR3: CASSQAGFAHEQYF. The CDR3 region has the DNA TGCGCCAGCAGCCAAGCGGGGTTTGCCCACGAGCAGTACTTC.

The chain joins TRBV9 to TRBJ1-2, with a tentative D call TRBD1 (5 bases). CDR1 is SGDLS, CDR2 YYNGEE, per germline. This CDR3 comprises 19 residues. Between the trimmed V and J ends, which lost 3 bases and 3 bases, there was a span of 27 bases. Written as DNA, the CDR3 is TGTGCCAGCAGCGATCAAACCAGGGTACGGAATCCCTCTGACTATGGCTACACCTTC. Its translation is CASSDQTRVRNPSDYGYTF.

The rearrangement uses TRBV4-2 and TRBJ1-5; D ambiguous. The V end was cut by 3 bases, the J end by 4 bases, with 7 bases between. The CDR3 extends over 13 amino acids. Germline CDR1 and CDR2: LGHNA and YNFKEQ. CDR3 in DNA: TGTGCCAGCAGCCAGGCAACGAATCAGCCCCAGCATTTT. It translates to CASSQATNQPQHF.

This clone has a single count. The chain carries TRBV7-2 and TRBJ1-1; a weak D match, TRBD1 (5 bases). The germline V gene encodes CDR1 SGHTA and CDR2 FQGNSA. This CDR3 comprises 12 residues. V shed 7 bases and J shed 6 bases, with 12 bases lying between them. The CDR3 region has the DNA TGTGCCAGCATCGGGGGGAAGGCTGAAGCTTTCTTT. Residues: CASIGGKAEAFF. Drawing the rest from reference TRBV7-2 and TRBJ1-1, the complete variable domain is GAGVSQSPSNKVTEKGKDVELRCDPISGHTALYWYRQSLGQGLEFLIYFQGNSAPDKSGLPSDRFSAERTGGSVSTLTIQRTQQEDSAVYLCASIGGKAEAFFGQGTRLTVV.

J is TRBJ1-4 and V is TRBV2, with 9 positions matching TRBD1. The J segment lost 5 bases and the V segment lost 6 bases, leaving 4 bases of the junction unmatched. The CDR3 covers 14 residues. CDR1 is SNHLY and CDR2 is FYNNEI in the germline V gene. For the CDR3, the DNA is TGTGCCAGCAGGTTCGGGACAGGGAATGAAAAACTGTTTTTT. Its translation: CASRFGTGNEKLFF.

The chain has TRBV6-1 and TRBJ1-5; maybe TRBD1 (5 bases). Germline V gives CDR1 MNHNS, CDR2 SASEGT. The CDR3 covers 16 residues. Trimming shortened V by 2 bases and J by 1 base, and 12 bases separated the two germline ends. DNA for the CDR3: TGTGCCAGCAGTGAATGGGGGGGAGGGAGCAATCAGCCCCAGCATTTT. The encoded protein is CASSEWGGGSNQPQHF.

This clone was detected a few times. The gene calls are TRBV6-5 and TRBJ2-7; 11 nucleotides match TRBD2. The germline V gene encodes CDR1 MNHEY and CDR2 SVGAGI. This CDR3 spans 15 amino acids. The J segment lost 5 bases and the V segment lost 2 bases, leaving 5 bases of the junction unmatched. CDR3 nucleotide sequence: TGTGCCAGCAGTTACCTACTAGCGGGGGACCACGAGCAGTACTTC. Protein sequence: CASSYLLAGDHEQYF.

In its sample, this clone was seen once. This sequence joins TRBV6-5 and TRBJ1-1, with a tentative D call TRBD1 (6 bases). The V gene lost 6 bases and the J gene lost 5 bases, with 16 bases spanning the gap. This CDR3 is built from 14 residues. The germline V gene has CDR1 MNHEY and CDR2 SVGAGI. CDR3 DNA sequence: TGTGCCAGCAGACATGCAGGGGTCGCGACTGAAGCTTTCTTT. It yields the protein CASRHAGVATEAFF.